This passage covers 12 T cell receptor beta chains from one sample sequenced in a study of blood T cells in healthy people across ages. The use of a sample-barcoded 5' primer and a J-beta primer mix characterized a second PCR of roughly 7 to 11 cycles. TCRdb independently ran MiXCR on the 5' RACE reads; one entry per CDR3 protein. The table shows almost 300,000 distinct CDR3 sequences, with 27% occurring only once. Sequenced: blood. These receptors originate from a woman in her 70s in good health.

The chain uses TRBV7-3 and TRBJ1-2; D not resolved. V lost 5 bases and J lost 3, with 16 bases in between. CDR3 size: 15 residues. Germline loops: CDR1 SGHTA, CDR2 FQGTGA. As DNA, the CDR3 is TGTGCCAGCAGCCTTGCAGGCAGTCCTCACTATGGCTACACCTTC. This translates into CASSLAGSPHYGYTF.

This chain links TRBV20-1 with TRBJ2-1, with 8 bases lining up with TRBD2. The J call may be in error: the DNA end matches TRBJ2-7 better. In germline, CDR1 is DFQATT, CDR2 SNEGSKA (reference sequence). The CDR3 length is 16 residues. The CDR3 is CSARSSGSMIAGEQYF. The DNA of the CDR3 is TGCAGTGCTAGATCCAGCGGGAGTATGATCGCCGGGGAGCAGTACTTC.

The gene calls are TRBV7-2 and TRBJ2-3, with 7 bases that match TRBD2. The CDR3 covers 14 residues. J lost 6 bases, V lost 5 bases, and 8 bases had no gene match. Per germline, CDR1 SGHTA and CDR2 FQGNSA. CDR3 in DNA: TGTGCCAGCAGCCCGGGCGGGAGATTCGATACGCAGTATTTT. Translated: CASSPGGRFDTQYF. The full variable domain, in which reference TRBV7-2 and TRBJ2-3 provide the parts outside the CDR3, is GAGVSQSPSNKVTEKGKDVELRCDPISGHTALYWYRQSLGQGLEFLIYFQGNSAPDKSGLPSDRFSAERTGGSVSTLTIQRTQQEDSAVYLCASSPGGRFDTQYFGPGTRLTVL.

This clonotype was counted between two and nine times. The CDR3 nucleotides are TGTGCCAGCAGCCAAGCAGCACGGGAGACCCAGTACTTC. This gives the protein CASSQAARETQYF. V gene TRBV4-2 combines with J gene TRBJ2-5; no firm D call. This CDR3 is built from 13 residues. Germline V gene sequence: CDR1 LGHNA, CDR2 YNFKEQ. Trimming took 1 base from V and 5 from J, leaving 8 bases between them.

The rearrangement joins TRBV4-3 to TRBJ1-1; D gene unclear. CDR1 and CDR2 (germline): LGHNA, YSLEER. This CDR3 has 15 residues. V lost 1 base and J lost 0, with 9 bases in between. The CDR3 protein is CASSQVTVMNTEAFF. CDR3 bases: TGCGCCAGCAGCCAAGTGACGGTCATGAACACTGAAGCTTTCTTT.

This clonotype was seen only a few times. As the CDR3 is not closed by the conserved phenylalanine or tryptophan, this likely results from a read error. This rearrangement joins TRBV4-1 to TRBJ1-1, with TRBD1 matching over 8 bases. Germline CDR1 reads MGHRA; CDR2 reads YSYEKL. This CDR3 contains 16 residues. The V and J ends lost 3 bases and 1 base, in that order; junction bases with no gene match: 7. The CDR3 DNA is TGCGCCAGCAGCCACGGACAGGGAGGGGGGAACACTGAAGCTTTCCTT. Translation: CASSHGQGGGNTEAFL.

This chain uses TRBV27 with TRBJ2-5, with 9 bases lining up with TRBD1. The better agreement between TRBJ2-7 and the DNA end casts doubt on the J call. Germline V gene data show CDR1 as MNHEY and CDR2 as SMNVEV (reference sequence). The CDR3 has 14 amino acids. The CDR3 nucleotides read TGTGCCAGCAGTTTTGGGACAGGGTCCGACGAGCAGTACTTC. Translation: CASSFGTGSDEQYF.

This rearrangement joins TRBV29-1 to TRBJ2-1; tentatively, D is TRBD1 or TRBD2 (5 bases each). V lost 0 bases and J 8 bases, leaving 23 bases between the germline ends. The CDR3 runs 17 residues. In germline, CDR1 is SQVTM, CDR2 ANQGSEA. This CDR3 reads CSVEEAGVGTVEDEQFF. DNA of the CDR3: TGCAGCGTTGAAGAGGCTGGAGTTGGGACGGTGGAAGATGAGCAGTTCTTC.

This clonotype was counted once. This rearrangement joins TRBV6-4 to TRBJ2-5; TRBD2 might be the D (6 bases). Near its end, the DNA agrees better with TRBJ2-1, so the J call may be wrong. In germline, CDR1 is MRHNA, CDR2 SNTAGT. CDR3 length: 11 residues. The CDR3 region is CASGSAGEQFF. The DNA of the CDR3 is TGTGCCAGCGGGTCGGCGGGAGAGCAGTTCTTC.

This clonotype has only a few counts. V is TRBV7-3 and J is TRBJ2-5; TRBD2 aligns across 12 bases. The J call is uncertain, as TRBJ2-1 better fits the DNA end. Per the germline V gene, CDR1 is SGHTA and CDR2 is FQGTGA. The CDR3 spans 17 residues. CDR3 coding DNA: TGTGCCAGCAGCGCGACTAGCGGGAGCCTTCCTAACAATGAGCAGTTCTTC. Protein sequence: CASSATSGSLPNNEQFF.

This clonotype occurred a few times. This rearrangement joins TRBV5-1 to TRBJ2-2; tentative D call: TRBD1 (5 bases). Trimming took 4 bases from V and 0 from J, leaving 10 bases between them. The CDR3 is made up of 15 amino acids. CDR1 and CDR2 (germline): SGHRS, YFSETQ. The CDR3 region has the DNA TGCGCCAGCAGCCTTCGGACAACGAACACCGGGGAGCTGTTTTTT. This codes for CASSLRTTNTGELFF.

This chain joins TRBV5-6 and TRBJ2-5; possible D gene TRBD2, 6 bases. CDR1 and CDR2 (germline): SGHDT, YYEEEE. The CDR3 is 12 residues long. V gave up 3 bases and J gave up 5 bases, with 8 bases separating them. In DNA form, the CDR3 reads TGTGCCAGCAGCTGGGGGGTGGAGACCCAGTACTTC. This codes for CASSWGVETQYF.